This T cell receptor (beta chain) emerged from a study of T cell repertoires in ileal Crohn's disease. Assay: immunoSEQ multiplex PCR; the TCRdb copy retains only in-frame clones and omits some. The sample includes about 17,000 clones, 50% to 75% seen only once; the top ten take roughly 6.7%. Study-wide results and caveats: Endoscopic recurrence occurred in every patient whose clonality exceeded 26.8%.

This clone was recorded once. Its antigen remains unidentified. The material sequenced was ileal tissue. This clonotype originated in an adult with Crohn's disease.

CDR3 residues: CASSVGGTRLYEQYF. CDR3 coding DNA: TGTGCCAGCAGTGTCGGGGGGACTAGACTCTACGAGCAGTACTTC. The J gene is TRBJ2-7, the V gene TRBV6-5; 8 bases match TRBD2. The germline CDR1 and CDR2 sequences are MNHEY and SVGAGI. J was trimmed by 3 bases and V by 5 bases; bases with no gene match: 9. The CDR3 runs 15 residues.